The present T cell receptor beta chain was sequenced within a study of T cell changes during pregnancy in multiple sclerosis. TCRdb's table, derived via immunoSEQ multiplex PCR, lists solely in-frame clones and lacks some. The sample records some 110,000 clones, under 95% being singletons. This TCR derives from a female donor with multiple sclerosis, enrolled in a pregnancy study. The source was peripheral blood, collected after pregnancy.

DNA of the CDR3: TGTGCCAGTAGTATAGGAGGGCTGACCGGGGAGCTGTTTTTT. This codes for CASSIGGLTGELFF. The chain carries TRBV19 and TRBJ2-2; D is perhaps TRBD2 (5 bases). Germline lookup yields CDR1 LNHDA and CDR2 SQIVND (reference sequence). The CDR3 has 14 amino acids. Trimming stripped 1 base from V and 5 bases from J, with 8 bases between.